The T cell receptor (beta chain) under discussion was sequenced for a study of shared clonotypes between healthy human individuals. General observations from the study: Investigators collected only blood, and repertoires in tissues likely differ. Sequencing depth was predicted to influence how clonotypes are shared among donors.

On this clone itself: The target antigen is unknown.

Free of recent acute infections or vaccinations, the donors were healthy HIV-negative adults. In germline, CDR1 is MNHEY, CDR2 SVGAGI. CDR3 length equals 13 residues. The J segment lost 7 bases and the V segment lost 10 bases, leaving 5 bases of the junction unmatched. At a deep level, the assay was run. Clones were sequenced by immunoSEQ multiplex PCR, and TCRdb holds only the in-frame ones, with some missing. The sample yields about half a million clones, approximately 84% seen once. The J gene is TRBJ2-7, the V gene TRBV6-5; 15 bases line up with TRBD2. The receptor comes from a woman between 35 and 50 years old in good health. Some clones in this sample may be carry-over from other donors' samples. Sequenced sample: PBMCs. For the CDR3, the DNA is TGTGCCACTGGGACTAGCGGGAGGAAAGAGCAGTACTTC. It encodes CATGTSGRKEQYF.